These T cell receptor beta chains were read from a single sample in a study of blood T cell repertoires in COVID-19. Clones were sequenced by immunoSEQ multiplex PCR, and TCRdb holds only the in-frame ones, with some missing. In the table there are around 230,000 clones, approximately 86% of which are singletons. The source material was PBMCs or T cells enriched from blood (not recorded which). These receptors originate from a woman aged 40 to 50 with acute COVID-19. Both conserved end residues are part of each CDR3. Each record gives: J gene, V gene, D gene, clone size, CDR3 protein, CDR3 DNA. D genes are given only for firm matches. A clone size is listed for some rows: how often the clone was seen (once, few, many), or a class if it is expanded.

j_call: TRBJ1-2; v_call: TRBV19; d_call: TRBD1; clone_size: .; cdr3_aa: CASSWDRETYGYTF; cdr3_nt: TGTGCCAGTAGTTGGGACAGGGAAACCTATGGCTACACCTTC
j_call: TRBJ1-2; v_call: TRBV7-3; d_call: TRBD1; clone_size: .; cdr3_aa: CASSRAGTGEYGYTF; cdr3_nt: TGTGCCAGCAGCCGGGCCGGGACAGGGGAGTATGGCTACACCTTC
j_call: TRBJ2-5; v_call: TRBV7-6; d_call: .; clone_size: .; cdr3_aa: CASSLGRTRQETQYF; cdr3_nt: TGTGCCAGCAGCTTGGGTCGGACACGACAAGAGACCCAGTACTTC
j_call: TRBJ2-1; v_call: TRBV7-3; d_call: TRBD2; clone_size: .; cdr3_aa: CASSSGGGSPAYNEQFF; cdr3_nt: TGTGCCAGCAGCTCCGGGGGGGGCAGTCCCGCCTACAATGAGCAGTTCTTC
j_call: TRBJ2-2; v_call: TRBV2; d_call: .; clone_size: .; cdr3_aa: CASSLGTVGTGELFF; cdr3_nt: TGTGCCAGCAGCCTTGGGACTGTAGGGACCGGGGAGCTGTTTTTT
j_call: TRBJ2-5; v_call: TRBV5-1; d_call: .; clone_size: few; cdr3_aa: CASSTDGIGELETQYF; cdr3_nt: TGCGCCAGCAGCACGGACGGGATCGGTGAGCTAGAGACCCAGTACTTC
j_call: TRBJ2-1; v_call: TRBV6-5; d_call: .; clone_size: .; cdr3_aa: CASSRTSTNEQFF; cdr3_nt: TGTGCCAGCAGCAGAACTAGTACCAATGAGCAGTTCTTC
j_call: TRBJ1-5; v_call: TRBV19; d_call: TRBD1; clone_size: .; cdr3_aa: CASSGGQGYQPQHF; cdr3_nt: TGTGCCAGTAGTGGAGGACAGGGGTATCAGCCCCAGCATTTT
j_call: TRBJ2-4; v_call: TRBV27; d_call: .; clone_size: .; cdr3_aa: CASSLRAESSTKNIQYF; cdr3_nt: TGTGCCAGCAGTCTCAGGGCGGAATCTTCCACCAAAAACATTCAGTACTTC
j_call: TRBJ2-7; v_call: TRBV2; d_call: TRBD1; clone_size: .; cdr3_aa: CASRRDSRYEQYF; cdr3_nt: TGTGCCAGCAGGAGGGACAGCAGGTACGAGCAGTACTTC
j_call: TRBJ2-1; v_call: TRBV7-3; d_call: .; clone_size: .; cdr3_aa: CASSPDGFGGNEQFF; cdr3_nt: TGTGCCAGCAGCCCGGACGGATTTGGAGGGAATGAGCAGTTCTTC
j_call: TRBJ1-2; v_call: TRBV11-2; d_call: TRBD1; clone_size: .; cdr3_aa: CASSLAGQGMDYGYTF; cdr3_nt: TGTGCCAGCAGCTTAGCGGGACAGGGGATGGACTATGGCTACACCTTC
j_call: TRBJ2-5; v_call: TRBV3-1/TRBV3-2; d_call: .; clone_size: few; cdr3_aa: CASSQLRGQETQYF; cdr3_nt: TGTGCCAGCAGCCAACTAAGGGGCCAAGAGACCCAGTACTTC
j_call: TRBJ2-1; v_call: TRBV25-1; d_call: .; clone_size: .; cdr3_aa: CASSPELAADGNDNEQFF; cdr3_nt: TGTGCCAGCAGTCCCGAACTAGCTGCCGATGGCAACGACAATGAGCAGTTCTTC
j_call: TRBJ2-7; v_call: TRBV2; d_call: .; clone_size: once; cdr3_aa: CASFRATPGEQYF; cdr3_nt: TGTGCCAGCTTCAGGGCCACCCCAGGCGAGCAGTACTTC
j_call: TRBJ1-6; v_call: TRBV10-2; d_call: TRBD1; clone_size: .; cdr3_aa: CASRTGGGYSPLHF; cdr3_nt: TGCGCCAGCAGAACAGGGGGCGGTTATTCACCCCTCCACTTT
j_call: TRBJ2-3; v_call: TRBV24-1; d_call: .; clone_size: .; cdr3_aa: CATSDLGPRRETDTQYF; cdr3_nt: TGTGCCACCAGTGATTTGGGCCCCCGGCGGGAAACAGATACGCAGTATTTT
j_call: TRBJ2-5; v_call: TRBV7-2; d_call: TRBD1; clone_size: .; cdr3_aa: CASSVQRDSKETQYF; cdr3_nt: TGTGCCAGCAGCGTCCAAAGGGACAGCAAAGAGACCCAGTACTTC
j_call: TRBJ2-7; v_call: TRBV4-2; d_call: TRBD2; clone_size: .; cdr3_aa: CASSLEGSGRSYEQYF; cdr3_nt: TGTGCCAGCAGCCTCGAGGGAAGCGGGAGGTCCTACGAGCAGTACTTC
j_call: TRBJ2-5; v_call: TRBV13; d_call: TRBD2; clone_size: .; cdr3_aa: CASSPRRAGGRETQYF; cdr3_nt: TGTGCCAGCAGCCCTCGACGAGCGGGAGGGCGGGAGACCCAGTACTTC
j_call: TRBJ1-2; v_call: TRBV5-4; d_call: TRBD1; clone_size: .; cdr3_aa: CASSPGTGNNYGYTF; cdr3_nt: TGTGCCAGCAGCCCCGGGACAGGGAATAACTATGGCTACACCTTC
j_call: TRBJ1-4; v_call: TRBV5-1; d_call: .; clone_size: .; cdr3_aa: CASSLLGEPNEKLFF; cdr3_nt: TGCGCCAGCAGCTTGCTGGGAGAACCTAATGAAAAACTGTTTTTT
j_call: TRBJ2-7; v_call: TRBV6-5; d_call: .; clone_size: .; cdr3_aa: CASSYPGGSSYEQYF; cdr3_nt: TGTGCCAGCAGTTACCCCGGAGGAAGCTCCTACGAGCAGTACTTC
j_call: TRBJ2-2; v_call: TRBV11-3; d_call: .; clone_size: .; cdr3_aa: CASSPETRGVTGELFF; cdr3_nt: TGTGCCAGCAGCCCCGAGACCAGGGGAGTCACCGGGGAGCTGTTTTTT
j_call: TRBJ1-2; v_call: TRBV11-2; d_call: .; clone_size: .; cdr3_aa: CASSQGTNYGYTF; cdr3_nt: TGTGCCAGCAGCCAAGGGACAAACTATGGCTACACCTTC
j_call: TRBJ2-1; v_call: TRBV4-2; d_call: TRBD2; clone_size: .; cdr3_aa: CASSQGTSGRVSEQFF; cdr3_nt: TGTGCCAGCAGCCAAGGGACTAGCGGGAGAGTGAGTGAGCAGTTCTTC
j_call: TRBJ2-7; v_call: TRBV7-3; d_call: .; clone_size: .; cdr3_aa: CASSLGQDGEQYF; cdr3_nt: TGTGCCAGCAGCTTAGGGCAAGATGGAGAGCAGTACTTC
j_call: TRBJ2-7; v_call: TRBV7-6; d_call: .; clone_size: .; cdr3_aa: CASSLKERTPRYEQYF; cdr3_nt: TGTGCCAGCAGCTTAAAGGAGCGGACCCCCCGGTACGAGCAGTACTTC
j_call: TRBJ1-3; v_call: TRBV6-1; d_call: .; clone_size: .; cdr3_aa: CASSETGRSGNTIYF; cdr3_nt: TGTGCCAGCAGTGAAACAGGGCGCTCTGGAAACACCATATATTTT
j_call: TRBJ1-5; v_call: TRBV15; d_call: .; clone_size: .; cdr3_aa: CATSRDGITNQPQHF; cdr3_nt: TGTGCCACCAGCAGAGACGGGATCACCAATCAGCCCCAGCATTTT
j_call: TRBJ1-2; v_call: TRBV5-4; d_call: .; clone_size: .; cdr3_aa: CASSYPGRELYGYTF; cdr3_nt: TGTGCCAGCAGCTACCCTGGACGGGAGCTCTATGGCTACACCTTC
j_call: TRBJ1-4; v_call: TRBV9; d_call: .; clone_size: .; cdr3_aa: CASSVGAGATNEKLFF; cdr3_nt: TGTGCCAGCAGCGTAGGAGCGGGTGCAACTAATGAAAAACTGTTTTTT
j_call: TRBJ1-2; v_call: TRBV7-9; d_call: .; clone_size: .; cdr3_aa: CASSRTVSPNYGYTF; cdr3_nt: TGTGCCAGCAGCCGGACTGTTTCCCCCAACTATGGCTACACCTTC
j_call: TRBJ1-2; v_call: TRBV6-5; d_call: .; clone_size: .; cdr3_aa: CASSYSSGGYTF; cdr3_nt: TGTGCCAGCAGTTATTCCTCAGGTGGCTACACCTTC
j_call: TRBJ2-3; v_call: TRBV18; d_call: TRBD2; clone_size: .; cdr3_aa: CASSPPSLGIAGPDTQYF; cdr3_nt: TGTGCCAGCTCACCACCGAGTTTAGGGATAGCGGGACCAGATACGCAGTATTTT
j_call: TRBJ2-1; v_call: TRBV29-1; d_call: TRBD2; clone_size: .; cdr3_aa: CSVEDPGGGSYNEQFF; cdr3_nt: TGCAGCGTTGAAGATCCGGGCGGGGGTTCCTACAATGAGCAGTTCTTC
j_call: TRBJ2-7; v_call: TRBV13; d_call: TRBD2; clone_size: .; cdr3_aa: CASSLAGGPYEQYF; cdr3_nt: TGTGCCAGCAGCCTAGCGGGAGGTCCCTACGAGCAGTACTTC
j_call: TRBJ1-1; v_call: TRBV27; d_call: .; clone_size: .; cdr3_aa: CASSLFGGYAEAFF; cdr3_nt: TGTGCCAGCAGTTTATTCGGGGGGTACGCTGAAGCTTTCTTT
j_call: TRBJ2-7; v_call: TRBV10-3; d_call: .; clone_size: .; cdr3_aa: CAIQRGTDSYEQYF; cdr3_nt: TGTGCCATCCAGCGGGGGACAGATTCCTACGAGCAGTACTTC
j_call: TRBJ2-7; v_call: TRBV5-1; d_call: .; clone_size: .; cdr3_aa: CASSLAGVPEQYF; cdr3_nt: TGCGCCAGCAGCTTGGCGGGAGTACCAGAGCAGTACTTC
j_call: TRBJ2-7; v_call: TRBV5-5; d_call: .; clone_size: .; cdr3_aa: CASSLDPGDNEQYF; cdr3_nt: TGTGCCAGCAGCTTGGATCCGGGAGACAACGAGCAGTACTTC
j_call: TRBJ1-2; v_call: TRBV6-5; d_call: .; clone_size: .; cdr3_aa: CASSYGQGPDYGYTF; cdr3_nt: TGTGCCAGCAGTTACGGGCAGGGTCCCGACTATGGCTACACCTTC
j_call: TRBJ1-2; v_call: TRBV19; d_call: .; clone_size: once; cdr3_aa: CASSIPGREDAYGYTF; cdr3_nt: TGTGCCAGTAGTATCCCTGGCAGGGAGGATGCCTATGGCTACACCTTC
j_call: TRBJ2-1; v_call: TRBV15; d_call: TRBD2; clone_size: .; cdr3_aa: CATTGGSSNEQFF; cdr3_nt: TGTGCCACCACTGGCGGGAGCTCGAATGAGCAGTTCTTC
j_call: TRBJ1-6; v_call: TRBV5-1; d_call: .; clone_size: .; cdr3_aa: CASSLVGGRSPLHF; cdr3_nt: TGCGCCAGCAGCTTGGTCGGGGGGCGTTCACCCCTCCACTTT
j_call: TRBJ1-6; v_call: TRBV2; d_call: .; clone_size: .; cdr3_aa: CASSDDSPLHF; cdr3_nt: TGTGCCAGCAGTGACGATTCACCCCTCCACTTT
j_call: TRBJ2-3; v_call: TRBV9; d_call: .; clone_size: .; cdr3_aa: CASSARSRTDTQYF; cdr3_nt: TGTGCCAGCAGCGCCCGGAGTCGCACAGATACGCAGTATTTT
j_call: TRBJ2-2; v_call: TRBV6-1; d_call: TRBD2; clone_size: .; cdr3_aa: CASSETVAGTMNTGELFF; cdr3_nt: TGTGCCAGCAGTGAAACGGTAGCGGGGACGATGAACACCGGGGAGCTGTTTTTT
j_call: TRBJ2-7; v_call: TRBV9; d_call: .; clone_size: once; cdr3_aa: CASSVALSEGYEQYF; cdr3_nt: TGTGCCAGCAGCGTAGCTCTGAGCGAGGGCTACGAGCAGTACTTC
j_call: TRBJ2-7; v_call: TRBV18; d_call: TRBD2; clone_size: .; cdr3_aa: CASSPRQTSGFYEQYF; cdr3_nt: TGTGCCAGCTCACCACGGCAGACTAGCGGGTTTTACGAGCAGTACTTC
j_call: TRBJ2-3; v_call: TRBV6-5; d_call: .; clone_size: .; cdr3_aa: CASSYSLFTDTQYF; cdr3_nt: TGTGCCAGCAGTTACTCTCTCTTCACAGATACGCAGTATTTT
j_call: TRBJ2-1; v_call: TRBV25-1; d_call: .; clone_size: few; cdr3_aa: CASSVVNEQFF; cdr3_nt: TGTGCCAGCAGTGTAGTCAATGAGCAGTTCTTC
j_call: TRBJ2-1; v_call: TRBV19; d_call: .; clone_size: .; cdr3_aa: CASSMGDYNEQFF; cdr3_nt: TGTGCCAGTAGTATGGGCGACTACAATGAGCAGTTCTTC
j_call: TRBJ2-1; v_call: TRBV13; d_call: .; clone_size: .; cdr3_aa: CASSLEGTNNEQFF; cdr3_nt: TGTGCCAGCAGCTTAGAGGGGACAAACAATGAGCAGTTCTTC
j_call: TRBJ1-1; v_call: TRBV6-5; d_call: TRBD1; clone_size: .; cdr3_aa: CASSYQGDTEAFF; cdr3_nt: TGTGCCAGCAGTTATCAGGGGGACACTGAAGCTTTCTTT
j_call: TRBJ1-1; v_call: TRBV6-6; d_call: .; clone_size: few; cdr3_aa: CASSYSRFAEAFF; cdr3_nt: TGTGCCAGCAGTTACTCCAGGTTTGCTGAAGCTTTCTTT